This T cell receptor (beta chain) emerged from a study of response to subunit inactivated influenza vaccine. Findings of the study overall: Each seasonal influenza vaccination, the authors suggested, recruits few new T cells.

This CDR3 is built from 14 residues. The junction had 9 bases not matched to a gene; V was cut back by 4 bases and J by 7 bases. Germline CDR1 SGHRS, CDR2 YFSETQ. Details on this clonotype: Its antigen is unidentified.

From the RT-PCR reads, TCRdb called clonotypes with MiXCR, one entry per CDR3 protein. Of about 500,000 distinct CDR3 sequences in the sample, 16% were seen once. This sample comprised CD4+ T cells sorted from PBMCs, obtained around 25 months after vaccination. J is TRBJ1-1 and V is TRBV5-1; TRBD1 matches at 8 bases. This sequence originates from a man between 50 and 75 years old who received an inactivated influenza vaccine. CDR3 region: CASSASGQAIEAFF. As DNA, the CDR3 is TGCGCCAGCAGCGCCTCGGGACAGGCGATTGAAGCTTTCTTT.